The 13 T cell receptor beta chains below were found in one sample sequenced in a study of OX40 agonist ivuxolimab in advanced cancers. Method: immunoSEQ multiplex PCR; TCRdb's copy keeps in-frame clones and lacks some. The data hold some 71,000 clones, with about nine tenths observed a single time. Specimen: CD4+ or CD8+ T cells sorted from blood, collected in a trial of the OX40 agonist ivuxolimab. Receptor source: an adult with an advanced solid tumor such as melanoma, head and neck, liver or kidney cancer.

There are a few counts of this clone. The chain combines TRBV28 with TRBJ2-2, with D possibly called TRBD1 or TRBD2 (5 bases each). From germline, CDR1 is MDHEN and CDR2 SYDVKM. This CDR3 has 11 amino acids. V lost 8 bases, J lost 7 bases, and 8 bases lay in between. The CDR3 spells CASGGIGELFF. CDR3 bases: TGTGCCAGCGGGGGAATCGGGGAGCTGTTTTTT.

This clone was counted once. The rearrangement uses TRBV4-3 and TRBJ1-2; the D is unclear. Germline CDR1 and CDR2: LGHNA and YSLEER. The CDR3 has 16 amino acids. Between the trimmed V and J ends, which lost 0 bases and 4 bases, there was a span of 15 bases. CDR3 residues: CASSQDKSGRPYGYTF. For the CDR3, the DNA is TGCGCCAGCAGCCAAGATAAAAGTGGCAGACCCTATGGCTACACCTTC.

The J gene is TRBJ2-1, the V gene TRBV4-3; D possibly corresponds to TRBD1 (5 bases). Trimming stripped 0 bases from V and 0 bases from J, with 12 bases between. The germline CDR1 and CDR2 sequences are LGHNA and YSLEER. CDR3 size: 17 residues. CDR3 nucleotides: TGCGCCAGCAGCCAAGATCGGCGGACACCCTCCTACAATGAGCAGTTCTTC. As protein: CASSQDRRTPSYNEQFF.

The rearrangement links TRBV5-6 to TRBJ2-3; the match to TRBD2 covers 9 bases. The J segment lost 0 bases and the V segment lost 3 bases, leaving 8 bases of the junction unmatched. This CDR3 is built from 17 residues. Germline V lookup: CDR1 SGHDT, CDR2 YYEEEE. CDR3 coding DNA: TGTGCCAGCAGCTCCCTTTATAGCGGGAGTAGCACAGATACGCAGTATTTT. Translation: CASSSLYSGSSTDTQYF. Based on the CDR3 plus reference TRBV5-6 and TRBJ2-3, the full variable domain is DAGVTQSPTHLIKTRGQQVTLRCSPKSGHDTVSWYQQALGQGPQFIFQYYEEEERQRGNFPDRFSGHQFPNYSSELNVNALLLGDSALYLCASSSLYSGSSTDTQYFGPGTRLTVL.

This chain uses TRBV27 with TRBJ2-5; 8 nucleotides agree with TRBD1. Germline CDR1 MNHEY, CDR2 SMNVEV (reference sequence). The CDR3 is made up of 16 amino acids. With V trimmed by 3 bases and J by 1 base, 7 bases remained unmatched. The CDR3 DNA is TGTGCCAGCAGTTTTTGGACAGGGTTTTCCCAAGAGACCCAGTACTTC. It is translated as CASSFWTGFSQETQYF.

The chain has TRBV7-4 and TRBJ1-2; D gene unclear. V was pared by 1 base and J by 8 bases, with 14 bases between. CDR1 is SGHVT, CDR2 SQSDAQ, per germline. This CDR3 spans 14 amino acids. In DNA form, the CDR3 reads TGTGCCAGCAGCTTAGGTGAGGGAGCCCTAGGCTACACCTTC. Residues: CASSLGEGALGYTF.

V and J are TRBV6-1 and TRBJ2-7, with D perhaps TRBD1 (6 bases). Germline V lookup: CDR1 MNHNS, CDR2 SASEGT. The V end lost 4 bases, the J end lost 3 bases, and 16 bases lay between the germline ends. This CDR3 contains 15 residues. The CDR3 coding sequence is TGTGCCAGCAGTGCGGGACAAACGCAGAGCTACGAGCAGTACTTC. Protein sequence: CASSAGQTQSYEQYF.

CDR3 coding DNA: TGCGCCAGCAGTGAATTTTCGGGACAGGGGACAAATCCCAAAGAGACCCAGTACTTC. This translates into CASSEFSGQGTNPKETQYF. The gene calls are TRBV10-1 and TRBJ2-5; 10 nucleotides line up with TRBD1. The V gene end was trimmed by 3 bases and the J gene end by 3 bases; junction bases not matched to a gene: 16. The CDR3 covers 19 residues. Per the germline V gene, CDR1 is WNHNN and CDR2 is SYGVQD (reference sequence).

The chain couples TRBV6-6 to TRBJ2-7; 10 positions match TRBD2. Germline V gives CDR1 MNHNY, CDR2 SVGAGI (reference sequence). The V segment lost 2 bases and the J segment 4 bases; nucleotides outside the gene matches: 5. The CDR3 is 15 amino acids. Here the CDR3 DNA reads TGTGCCAGCAGTTACGAGCTAGCGGGAGAATACGAGCAGTACTTC. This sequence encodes CASSYELAGEYEQYF.

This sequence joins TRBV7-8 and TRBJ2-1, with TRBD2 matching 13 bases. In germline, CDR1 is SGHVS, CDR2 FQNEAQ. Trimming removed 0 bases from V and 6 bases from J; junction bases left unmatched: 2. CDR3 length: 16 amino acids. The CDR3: CASSLAWTSGSNEQFF. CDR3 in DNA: TGTGCCAGCAGCTTAGCTTGGACTAGCGGGAGCAATGAGCAGTTCTTC.

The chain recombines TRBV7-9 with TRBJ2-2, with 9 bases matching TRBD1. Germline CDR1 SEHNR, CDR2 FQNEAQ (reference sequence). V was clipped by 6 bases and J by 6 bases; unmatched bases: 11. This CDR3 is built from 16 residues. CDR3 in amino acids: CASRRNRGRDAGELFF. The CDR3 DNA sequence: TGTGCCAGCAGGCGAAACAGGGGGCGAGACGCCGGGGAGCTGTTTTTT.

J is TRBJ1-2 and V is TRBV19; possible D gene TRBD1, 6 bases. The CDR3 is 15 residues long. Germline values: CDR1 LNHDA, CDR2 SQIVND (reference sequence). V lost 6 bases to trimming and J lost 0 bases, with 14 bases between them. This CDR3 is CASSPRTEANYGYTF. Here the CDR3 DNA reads TGTGCCAGTAGCCCCCGGACAGAGGCTAACTATGGCTACACCTTC.

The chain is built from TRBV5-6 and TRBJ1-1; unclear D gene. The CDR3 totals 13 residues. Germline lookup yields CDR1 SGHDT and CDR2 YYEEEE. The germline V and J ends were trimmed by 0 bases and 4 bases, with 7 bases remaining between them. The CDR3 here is CASSLGMGTEAFF. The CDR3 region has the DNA TGTGCCAGCAGCTTGGGAATGGGCACTGAAGCTTTCTTT.